The source of this T cell receptor (beta chain) is a study of blood T cell repertoires in COVID-19. Study overall: Acute-phase and convalescent COVID-19 samples originated in the United States, Italy and Spain. Nucleic acid was either cDNA or gDNA, and it came from T cells, B-cell-depleted T cells, or PBMCs.

The CDR3 runs 16 residues. The V and J ends lost 7 bases and 0 bases, in that order; junction bases with no gene match: 12. Germline CDR1 reads GTSNPN; CDR2 reads SVGIG (reference sequence). As processed by the authors: Amplifying reference gene primers gave estimates of nucleated cell counts. The repertoire was sequenced with immunoSEQ multiplex PCR; TCRdb's copy has only in-frame clones and lacks some. The DNA was the basis for D and trimming; V, J and clone size are from that table. The table has roughly 670,000 clones, around 90% seen once. This sequence was found in a woman younger than 30 with acute or convalescent COVID-19. The chain couples TRBV30 to TRBJ1-1; 9 nucleotides match TRBD1. Sequencing input: peripheral blood. The CDR3 sequence: CASAGTGSIMNTEAFF. CDR3 nucleotides: TGTGCCTCTGCCGGGACAGGGAGCATCATGAACACTGAAGCTTTCTTT.